This TCR beta chain stems from a study of vaccination and CD4 T cells after COVID-19. On the study more broadly: Post-vaccine sample collection happened at a median of approximately 70 days after dose two, ranging 14 to 241.

The CDR3 has 15 residues. Germline lookup yields CDR1 SEHNR and CDR2 FQNEAQ (reference sequence). Between the trimmed V and J ends, which lost 0 bases and 4 bases, there was a span of 10 bases. This sample's treatment: approximately 10-day PBMC culture with coronavirus spike peptide pools or control peptides (ViraFEST assay). Positivity by PCR occurred from March to December 2020, a period that predated US Alpha, Beta and Delta variants. Peptide pools at approximately 10 ug/ml stimulated two million PBMCs per well with 10 IU/ml IL-2. Cultured CD4+ T cell DNA underwent sequencing with the Oncomine TCR Beta short-read assay. Each CDR3 protein gets one entry after TCRdb re-called the PCR reads with MiXCR. The repertoire holds 1,500 to 2,000 distinct CDR3 sequences, with approximately 70% as singletons. As regards this clonotype: Its specificity is unknown.

This TCR was sampled from a human donor who had recovered from COVID-19. This chain connects TRBV7-9 to TRBJ1-3; D unresolved. Sequences were derived from CD4+ T cells from blood, cultured in vitro, sampled after SARS-CoV-2 vaccination. The CDR3 DNA reads as TGTGCCAGCAGCTTAGCAGGGTTGAGAGGAAACACCATATATTTT. Translating it yields CASSLAGLRGNTIYF.